This passage covers 7 T cell receptor beta chains from one sample sequenced in a study of sequential checkpoint blockade in melanoma. Treatment in this sample: randomized to nivolumab then ipilimumab (arm A) or the reverse (arm B). Here immunoSEQ multiplex PCR was the method, and the copy in TCRdb shows in-frame clones only, minus some. The sample lists some 11,000 clones; less than 80% were seen once. The sample here was CD8+ T cells sorted from blood (inferred from file names), taken from a patient given nivolumab and ipilimumab in sequence. Receptors originate from a human donor with melanoma.

The CDR3 loop is CASSLDRDTEAFF. CDR3 sequence (DNA): TGTGCCAGCAGTCTCGACAGGGACACTGAAGCTTTCTTT. The V gene is TRBV27, the J gene TRBJ1-1; 7 bases line up with TRBD1. CDR3 length: 13 amino acids. The V segment lost 5 bases and the J segment 3 bases; nucleotides outside the gene matches: 3. Germline loops: CDR1 MNHEY, CDR2 SMNVEV (reference sequence).

V is TRBV7-8 and J is TRBJ2-2; tentatively, D is TRBD2 (5 bases). This CDR3 spans 14 amino acids. From germline, CDR1 is SGHVS and CDR2 FQNEAQ. V was clipped by 1 base and J by 5 bases, with 8 bases between them. The CDR3 protein is CASSLDRGTGELFF. The CDR3 nucleotides read TGTGCCAGCAGCTTAGATCGGGGAACCGGGGAGCTGTTTTTT.

The chain is built from TRBV6-1 and TRBJ2-7; tentative D call: TRBD2 (6 bases). Germline CDR1 is MNHNS and CDR2 is SASEGT. The CDR3 is made up of 15 amino acids. V gave up 0 bases and J gave up 1 base, with 10 bases separating them. The CDR3 spells CASSEAEAGSYEQYF. The CDR3 DNA reads as TGTGCCAGCAGTGAAGCGGAGGCGGGATCCTACGAGCAGTACTTC.

The chain couples TRBV9 to TRBJ1-3; 8 nucleotides line up with TRBD1. V gave up 2 bases and J gave up 3 bases; unmatched junction bases: 4. The CDR3 runs 15 residues. CDR1 SGDLS and CDR2 YYNGEE come from the germline V gene. In nucleotides, the CDR3 is TGTGCCAGCAGCGTCGGACAGGGCGTTGGAAACACCATATATTTT. It codes for CASSVGQGVGNTIYF.

V gene TRBV7-9 combines with J gene TRBJ1-2, with TRBD1 as a possible D gene (5 bases). Germline values: CDR1 SEHNR, CDR2 FQNEAQ (reference sequence). The length of the CDR3 is 14 residues. Between the trimmed V and J ends, which lost 1 base and 3 bases, there was a span of 9 bases. CDR3 sequence reads: CASSLVPRDYGYTF. CDR3 DNA sequence: TGTGCCAGCAGCTTAGTCCCCAGGGACTATGGCTACACCTTC.

This clone was counted a few times. The chain uses TRBV6-4 and TRBJ2-3; 14 bases align to TRBD2. This CDR3 has 16 amino acids. The V and J ends lost 0 bases and 6 bases, in that order; junction bases with no gene match: 2. CDR1 and CDR2 (germline): MRHNA, SNTAGT. CDR3 nucleotide sequence: TGTGCCAGCAGTGACTCGACTAGCGGGGGGGCCGATACGCAGTATTTT. Protein sequence: CASSDSTSGGADTQYF.

This chain connects TRBV10-3 to TRBJ2-7, with TRBD2 as a possible D gene (6 bases). CDR3 size: 16 residues. Germline V gene data show CDR1 as ENHRY and CDR2 as SYGVKD. The V end lost 2 bases, the J end lost 2 bases, and 16 bases lay between the germline ends. The CDR3 bases are TGTGCCATCAGTGAGAGTGGAGGGCAGGGTCCCTACGAGCAGTACTTC. Translated: CAISESGGQGPYEQYF.